This T cell receptor (beta chain) was captured in a study of Ad26.COV2.S vaccination and SARS-CoV-2 variants. Turning to the study itself: Enrollment placed the donor in the COV1001 Ad26.COV2.S trial arm.

The CDR3 has 16 amino acids. The V end was cut by 3 bases, the J end by 1 base, with 19 bases between. Germline-derived CDR1 and CDR2 are GTSNPN and SVGIG (reference sequence). The sample's treatment: 19 received Ad26.COV2.S at low or high dose, single or two shots; about 5 received placebo; per-sample allocation not given. The study sampled participants on day 63 after the first vaccine or placebo injection. The administered vaccine (an Ad26 vector) expressed Wuhan-strain SARS-CoV-2 spike. Repertoires were generated with immunoSEQ multiplex PCR, while TCRdb's copy carries only in-frame clones and drops some. The table shows more than 300,000 clones, with about 86% occurring only once. Remarks on this clone: What it binds is unknown.

Study-level results: Across vaccine and placebo recipients, the breadth of non-spike TCRs was similar.

This rearrangement joins TRBV30 to TRBJ2-7; a possible D gene is TRBD2 (7 bases). This TCR came from a person between 18 and 65 years old who received the Ad26.COV2.S COVID-19 vaccine or a placebo. This sample comprised peripheral blood, obtained in a trial of Ad26.COV2.S vaccine versus placebo. This CDR3 is CAWRGLIGRGSYEQYF. DNA for the CDR3: TGTGCCTGGAGAGGACTTATAGGGAGGGGGTCCTACGAGCAGTACTTC.